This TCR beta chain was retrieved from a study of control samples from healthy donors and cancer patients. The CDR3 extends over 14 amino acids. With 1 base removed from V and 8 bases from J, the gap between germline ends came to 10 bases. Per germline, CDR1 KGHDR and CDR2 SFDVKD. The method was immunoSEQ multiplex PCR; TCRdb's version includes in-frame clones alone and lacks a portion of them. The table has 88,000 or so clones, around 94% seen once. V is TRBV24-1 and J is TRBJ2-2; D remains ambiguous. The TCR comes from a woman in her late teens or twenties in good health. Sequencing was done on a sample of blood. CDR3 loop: CATSDFSVSGELFF. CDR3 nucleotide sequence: TGTGCCACCAGTGATTTCTCAGTCTCGGGGGAGCTGTTTTTT.